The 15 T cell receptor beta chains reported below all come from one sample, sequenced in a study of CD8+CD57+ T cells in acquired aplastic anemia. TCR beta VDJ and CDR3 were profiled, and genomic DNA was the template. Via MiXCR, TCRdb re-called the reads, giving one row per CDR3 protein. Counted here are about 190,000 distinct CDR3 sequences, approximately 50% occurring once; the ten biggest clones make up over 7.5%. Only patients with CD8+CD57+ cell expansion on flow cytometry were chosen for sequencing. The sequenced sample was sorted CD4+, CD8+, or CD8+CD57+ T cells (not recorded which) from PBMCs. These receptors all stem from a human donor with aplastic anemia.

CDR3 nucleotides: TGTGCCAGCAGCGGTTGGGGACTAGCGGGAGCCACAGATACGCAGTATTTT. Amino acid sequence: CASSGWGLAGATDTQYF. The chain carries TRBV9 and TRBJ2-3, with 14 nucleotides matching TRBD2. Germline loops: CDR1 SGDLS, CDR2 YYNGEE. V shed 3 bases, J shed 2 bases, and the junction held 5 bases outside the gene matches. This CDR3 has 17 amino acids.

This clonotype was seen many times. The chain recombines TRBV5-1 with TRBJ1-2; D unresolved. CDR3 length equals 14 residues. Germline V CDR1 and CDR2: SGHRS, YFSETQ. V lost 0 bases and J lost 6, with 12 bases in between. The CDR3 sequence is CASSLESGSNGYTF. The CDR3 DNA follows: TGCGCCAGCAGCTTGGAAAGCGGTAGCAATGGCTACACCTTC.

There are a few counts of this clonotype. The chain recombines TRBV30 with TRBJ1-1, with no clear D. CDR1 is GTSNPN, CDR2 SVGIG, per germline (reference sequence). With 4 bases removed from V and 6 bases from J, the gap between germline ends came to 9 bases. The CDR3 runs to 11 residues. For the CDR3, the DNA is TGTGCCTGGAAAAAATCTGCTGAAGCTTTCTTT. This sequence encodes CAWKKSAEAFF.

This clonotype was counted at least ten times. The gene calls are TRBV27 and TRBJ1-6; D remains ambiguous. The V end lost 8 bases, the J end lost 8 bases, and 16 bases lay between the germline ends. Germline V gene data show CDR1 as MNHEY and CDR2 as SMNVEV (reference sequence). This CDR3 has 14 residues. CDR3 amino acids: CASGMTGRDSPLHF. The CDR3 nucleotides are TGTGCCAGCGGTATGACGGGGAGGGATTCACCCCTCCACTTT.

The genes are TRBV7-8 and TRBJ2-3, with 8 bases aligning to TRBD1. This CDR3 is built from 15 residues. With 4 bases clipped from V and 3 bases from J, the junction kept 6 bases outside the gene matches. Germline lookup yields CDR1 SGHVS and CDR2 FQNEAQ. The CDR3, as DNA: TGTGCCAGCAGCTCCCGGACAGGGCCGACAGATACGCAGTATTTT. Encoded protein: CASSSRTGPTDTQYF.

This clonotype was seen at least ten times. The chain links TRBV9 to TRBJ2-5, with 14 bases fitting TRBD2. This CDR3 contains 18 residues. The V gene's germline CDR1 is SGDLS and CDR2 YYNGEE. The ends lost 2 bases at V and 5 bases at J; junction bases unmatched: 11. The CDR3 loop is CASSVRPGLAGEGETQYF. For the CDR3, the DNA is TGTGCCAGCAGCGTGCGGCCGGGACTAGCGGGAGAGGGCGAGACCCAGTACTTC.

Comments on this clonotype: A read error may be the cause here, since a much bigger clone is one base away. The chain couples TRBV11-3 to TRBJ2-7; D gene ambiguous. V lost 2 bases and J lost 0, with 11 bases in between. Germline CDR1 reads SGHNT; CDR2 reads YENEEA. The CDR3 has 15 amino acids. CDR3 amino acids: CASSLNPVYSYEQYF. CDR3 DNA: TGTGCCAGCAGCTTAAACCCGGTATACTCCTACGAGCAGTACTTC.

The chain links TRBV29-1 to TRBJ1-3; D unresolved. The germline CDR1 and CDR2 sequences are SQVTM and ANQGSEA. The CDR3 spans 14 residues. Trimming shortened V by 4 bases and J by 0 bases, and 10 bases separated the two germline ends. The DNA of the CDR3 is TGCAGCGTTGTCCACCCTCGCTCTGGAAACACCATATATTTT. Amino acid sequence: CSVVHPRSGNTIYF.

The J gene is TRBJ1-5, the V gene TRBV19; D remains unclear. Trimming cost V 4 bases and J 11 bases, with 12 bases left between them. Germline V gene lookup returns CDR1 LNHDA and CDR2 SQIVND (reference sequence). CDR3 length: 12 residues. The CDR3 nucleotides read TGTGCCAGTAGTACGGACCTATCGGCCCAGCATTTT. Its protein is CASSTDLSAQHF.

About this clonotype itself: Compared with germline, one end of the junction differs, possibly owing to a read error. The CDR3 sequence is CVSRAGTSVYERYF. The CDR3 DNA sequence: TGTGTCAGCAGGGCCGGGACTAGCGTCTATGAGCGGTACTTC. The V call is TRBV6-1, the J call TRBJ2-7; the match to TRBD2 covers 10 bases. Germline CDR1 MNHNS, CDR2 SASEGT. The CDR3 has 14 amino acids.

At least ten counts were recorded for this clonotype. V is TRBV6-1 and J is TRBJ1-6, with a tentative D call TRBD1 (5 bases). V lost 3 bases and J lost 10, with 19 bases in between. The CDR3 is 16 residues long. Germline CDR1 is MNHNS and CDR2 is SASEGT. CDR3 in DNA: TGTGCCAGCAGTGATGTTGTGGGGGGGGATCGATCACCCCTCCACTTT. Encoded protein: CASSDVVGGDRSPLHF.

CDR3 region: CASSGQGHGTQYF. CDR3 DNA sequence: TGTGCCAGCAGTGGCCAGGGTCATGGGACCCAGTACTTC. The V call is TRBV2, the J call TRBJ2-5, with a weak D call TRBD1 (5 bases). Germline values: CDR1 SNHLY, CDR2 FYNNEI. The CDR3 spans 13 residues. Trimming removed 4 bases at V and 7 bases at J, with 13 bases between.

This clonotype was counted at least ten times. DNA for the CDR3: TGTGCCAGCAGCTTAGGGGGACAGCTAAACACAGATACGCAGTATTTT. It specifies CASSLGGQLNTDTQYF. The chain has TRBV11-2 and TRBJ2-3; TRBD1 agrees at 7 bases. This CDR3 is built from 16 residues. Germline CDR1 and CDR2: SGHAT and FQNNGV. V lost 1 base and J lost 2; bases outside the gene matches: 6.

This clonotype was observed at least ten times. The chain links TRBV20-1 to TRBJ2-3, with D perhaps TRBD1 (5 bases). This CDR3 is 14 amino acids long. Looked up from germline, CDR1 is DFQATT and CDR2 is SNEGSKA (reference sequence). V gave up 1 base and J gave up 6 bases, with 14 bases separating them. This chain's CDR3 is CSARVPNKGDTQYF. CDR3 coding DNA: TGCAGTGCTAGAGTACCCAATAAGGGGGATACGCAGTATTTT.

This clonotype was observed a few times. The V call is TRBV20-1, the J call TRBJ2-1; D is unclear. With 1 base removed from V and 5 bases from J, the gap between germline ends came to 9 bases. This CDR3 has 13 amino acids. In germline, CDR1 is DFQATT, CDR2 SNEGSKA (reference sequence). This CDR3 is CSARGAVNNEQFF. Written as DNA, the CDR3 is TGCAGTGCTAGAGGGGCGGTCAACAATGAGCAGTTCTTC.